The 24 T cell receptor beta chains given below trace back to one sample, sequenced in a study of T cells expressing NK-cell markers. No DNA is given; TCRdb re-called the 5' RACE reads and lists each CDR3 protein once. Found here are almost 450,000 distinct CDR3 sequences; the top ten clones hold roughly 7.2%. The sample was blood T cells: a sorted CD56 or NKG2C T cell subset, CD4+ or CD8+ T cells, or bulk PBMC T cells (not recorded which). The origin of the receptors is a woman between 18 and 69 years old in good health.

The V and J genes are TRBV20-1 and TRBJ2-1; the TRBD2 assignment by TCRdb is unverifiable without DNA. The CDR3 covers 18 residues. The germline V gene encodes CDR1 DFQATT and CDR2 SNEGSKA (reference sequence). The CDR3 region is CSARDSFAGTSDYNEQFF.

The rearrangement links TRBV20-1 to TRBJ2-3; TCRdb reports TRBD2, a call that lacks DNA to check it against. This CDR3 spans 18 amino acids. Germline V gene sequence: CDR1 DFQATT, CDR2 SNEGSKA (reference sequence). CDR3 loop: CSARGLAGGVSPPDTQYF.

The chain's CDR3 is CSVGSAAGELFF. The rearrangement joins TRBV29-1 to TRBJ2-2. The CDR3 consists of 12 residues. In germline, CDR1 is SQVTM, CDR2 ANQGSEA.

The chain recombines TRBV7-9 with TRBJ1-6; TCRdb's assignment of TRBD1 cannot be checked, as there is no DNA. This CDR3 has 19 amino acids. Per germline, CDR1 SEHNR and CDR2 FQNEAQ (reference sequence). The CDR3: CASSLFGGQGSSYNSPLHF. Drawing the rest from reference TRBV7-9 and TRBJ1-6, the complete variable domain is DTGVSQNPRHKITKRGQNVTFRCDPISEHNRLYWYRQTLGQGPEFLTYFQNEAQLEKSRLLSDRFSAERPKGSFSTLEIQRTEQGDSAMYLCASSLFGGQGSSYNSPLHFGNGTRLTVT.

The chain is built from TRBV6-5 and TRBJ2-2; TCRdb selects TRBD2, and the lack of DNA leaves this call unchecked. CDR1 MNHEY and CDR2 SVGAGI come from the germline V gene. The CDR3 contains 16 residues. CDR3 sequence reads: CASSYVAGAGTGELFF.

CDR3 loop: CSVVSANGELFF. The V gene is TRBV29-1, the J gene TRBJ2-2. The CDR3 has 12 amino acids. CDR1 and CDR2 from the germline V gene are SQVTM and ANQGSEA.

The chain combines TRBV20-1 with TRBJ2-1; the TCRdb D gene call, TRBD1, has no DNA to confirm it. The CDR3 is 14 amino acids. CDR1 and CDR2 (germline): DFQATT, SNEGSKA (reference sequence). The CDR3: CSARGSEAHNEQFF.

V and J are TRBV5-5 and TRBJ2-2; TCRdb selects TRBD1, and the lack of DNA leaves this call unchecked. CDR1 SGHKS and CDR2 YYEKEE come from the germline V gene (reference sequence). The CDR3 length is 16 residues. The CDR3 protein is CASSSWTGGETGELFF.

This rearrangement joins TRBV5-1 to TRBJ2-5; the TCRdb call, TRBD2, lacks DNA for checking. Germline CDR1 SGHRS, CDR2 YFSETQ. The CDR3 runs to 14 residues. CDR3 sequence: CASKGLAGEETQYF. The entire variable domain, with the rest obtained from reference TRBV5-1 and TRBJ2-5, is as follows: KAGVTQTPRYLIKTRGQQVTLSCSPISGHRSVSWYQQTPGQGLQFLFEYFSETQRNKGNFPGRFSGRQFSNSRSEMNVSTLELGDSALYLCASKGLAGEETQYFGPGTRLLVL.

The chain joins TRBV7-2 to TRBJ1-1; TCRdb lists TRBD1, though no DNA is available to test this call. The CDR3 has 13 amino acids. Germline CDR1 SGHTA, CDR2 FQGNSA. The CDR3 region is CASSLMTATEAFF.

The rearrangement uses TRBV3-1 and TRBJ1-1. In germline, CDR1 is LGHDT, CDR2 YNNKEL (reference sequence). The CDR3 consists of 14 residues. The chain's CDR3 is CASSQGTRGAEAFF.

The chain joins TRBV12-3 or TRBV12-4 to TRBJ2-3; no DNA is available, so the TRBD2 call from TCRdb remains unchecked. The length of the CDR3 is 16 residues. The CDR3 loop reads CASSDRLAGGTDTQYF.

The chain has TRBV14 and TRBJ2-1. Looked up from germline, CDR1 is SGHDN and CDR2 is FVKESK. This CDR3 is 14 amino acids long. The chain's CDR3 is CASSQDFAANEQFF.

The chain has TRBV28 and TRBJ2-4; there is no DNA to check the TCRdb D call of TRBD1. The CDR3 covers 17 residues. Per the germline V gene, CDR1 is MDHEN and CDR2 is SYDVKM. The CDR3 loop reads CASSLAWDRVAKNIQYF.

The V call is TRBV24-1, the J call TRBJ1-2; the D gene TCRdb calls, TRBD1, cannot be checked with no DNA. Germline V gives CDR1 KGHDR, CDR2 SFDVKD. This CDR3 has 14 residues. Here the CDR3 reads CATSDRDRIYGYTF.

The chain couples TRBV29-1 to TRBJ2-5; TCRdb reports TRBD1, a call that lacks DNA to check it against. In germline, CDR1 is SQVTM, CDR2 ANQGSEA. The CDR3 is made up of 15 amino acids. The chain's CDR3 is CSVLPQGGIGETQYF.

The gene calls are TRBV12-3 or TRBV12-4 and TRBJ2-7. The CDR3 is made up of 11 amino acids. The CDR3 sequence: CASSGSYEQYF.

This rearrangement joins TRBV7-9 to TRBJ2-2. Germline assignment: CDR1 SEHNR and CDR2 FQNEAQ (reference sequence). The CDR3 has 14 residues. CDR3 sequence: CASSLDFDTGELFF.

CDR3 region: CASSSRDRLYVPPGTQYF. The V and J genes are TRBV5-1 and TRBJ2-5; without DNA, the TCRdb call of TRBD1 cannot be checked. CDR1 is SGHRS, CDR2 YFSETQ, per germline. The CDR3 is 18 residues long.

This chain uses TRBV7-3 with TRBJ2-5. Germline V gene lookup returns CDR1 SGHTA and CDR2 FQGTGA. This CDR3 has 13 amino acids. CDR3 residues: CASSTVHQETQYF.

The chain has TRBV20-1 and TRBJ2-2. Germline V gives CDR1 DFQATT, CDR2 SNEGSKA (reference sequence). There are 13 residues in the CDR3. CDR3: CSARDLGRGELFF.

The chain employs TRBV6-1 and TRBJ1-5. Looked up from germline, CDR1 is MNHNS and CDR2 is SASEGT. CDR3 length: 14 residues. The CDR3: CATLPGYSNQPQHF.

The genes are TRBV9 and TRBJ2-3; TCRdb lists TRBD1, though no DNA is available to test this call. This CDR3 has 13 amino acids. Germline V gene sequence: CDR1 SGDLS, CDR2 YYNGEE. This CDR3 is CASSEVPGGTQYF.

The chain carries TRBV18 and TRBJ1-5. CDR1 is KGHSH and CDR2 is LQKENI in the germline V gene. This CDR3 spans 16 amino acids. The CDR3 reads CASSPRTLGGNQPQHF.